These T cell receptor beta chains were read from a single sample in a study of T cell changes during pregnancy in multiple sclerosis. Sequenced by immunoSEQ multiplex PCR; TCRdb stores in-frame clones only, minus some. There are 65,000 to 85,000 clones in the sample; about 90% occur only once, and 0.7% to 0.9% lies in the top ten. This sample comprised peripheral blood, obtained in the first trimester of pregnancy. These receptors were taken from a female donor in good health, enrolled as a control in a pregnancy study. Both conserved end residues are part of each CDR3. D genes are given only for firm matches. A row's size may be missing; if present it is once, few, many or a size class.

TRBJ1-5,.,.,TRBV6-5,TGTGCCAGCAGTTACCGGAGGGGTGGCAATCAGCCCCAGCATTTT,CASSYRRGGNQPQHF
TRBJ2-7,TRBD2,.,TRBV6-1,TGTGCCAGCAGTGTCCGAGGACTAGCGGGGGGGTACATCTCCTACGAGCAGTACTTC,CASSVRGLAGGYISYEQYF
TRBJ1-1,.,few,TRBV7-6,TGTGCCAGCAGCTTAGCGGCTGTGACTGAAGCTTTCTTT,CASSLAAVTEAFF
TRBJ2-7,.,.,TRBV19,TGTGCCAGTAGTATAGAATACAGCTACGAGCAGTACTTC,CASSIEYSYEQYF
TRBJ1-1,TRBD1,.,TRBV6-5,TGTGCCAGCAGTTACACCTGGGGACAGGGAGAAGCTTTCTTT,CASSYTWGQGEAFF
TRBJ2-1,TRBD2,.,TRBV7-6,TGTGCCAGCAGCTTAACCACGCGGAGTAGCGGGGACAATGAGCAGTTCTTC,CASSLTTRSSGDNEQFF
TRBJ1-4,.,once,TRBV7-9,TGTGCCAGCAGCTTCCCGAGAGGTAGGGGGAAAGATGAAAAACTGTTTTTT,CASSFPRGRGKDEKLFF
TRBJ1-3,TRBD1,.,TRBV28,TGTGCCAGCAGTTTATTCGCGACAGGGGGTTCTGGAAACACCATATATTTT,CASSLFATGGSGNTIYF
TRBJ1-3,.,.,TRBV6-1,TGTGCCACCTCCCCAGAGGGACTTTCCGGAAACACCATATATTTT,CATSPEGLSGNTIYF
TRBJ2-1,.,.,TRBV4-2,TGTGCCAGCAGCCCAGAGTCGGGGAGCTCCTACAATGAGCAGTTCTTC,CASSPESGSSYNEQFF
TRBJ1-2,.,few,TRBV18,TGTGCCAGCTCACCCGGCGAAAGGAGGTGGGGATATGGCTACACCTTC,CASSPGERRWGYGYTF
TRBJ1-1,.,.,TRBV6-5,TGTGCCAGCAGTTATACAGGGAGAAGGGCTGAAGCTTTCTTT,CASSYTGRRAEAFF
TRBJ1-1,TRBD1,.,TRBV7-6,TGTGCCAGCAGCCCCGCGACAGGGAATAGGACTGAAGCTTTCTTT,CASSPATGNRTEAFF
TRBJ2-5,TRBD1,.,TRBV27,TGTGCCAGCAGTTTATTGGGCCCATTTGGACAGGGGAGAGAGACCCAGTACTTC,CASSLLGPFGQGRETQYF
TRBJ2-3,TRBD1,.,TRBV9,TGTGCCAGCAGCCCAACGACAGGGGGAGCAGATACGCAGTATTTT,CASSPTTGGADTQYF
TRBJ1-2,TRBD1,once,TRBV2,TGTGCCAGAAATGGACAGGGCTGGGGCTACACCTTC,CARNGQGWGYTF
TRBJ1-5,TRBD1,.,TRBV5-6,TGTGCCAGCAGCTTGGAGGGACAGCTAATCAATCAGCCCCAGCATTTT,CASSLEGQLINQPQHF
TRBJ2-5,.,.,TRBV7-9,TGTGCCAGCAGCCCGACAGGAGGTAGAGAGACCCAGTACTTC,CASSPTGGRETQYF
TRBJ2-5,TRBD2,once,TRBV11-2,TGTGCCAGCAGCTTTACCCTGACTAGCGGGAGTAAGACCCAGTACTTC,CASSFTLTSGSKTQYF
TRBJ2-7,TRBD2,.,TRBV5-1,TGCGCCAGCAGCTTGGGAGGGGGACTAGCGGGGTACGAGCAGTACTTC,CASSLGGGLAGYEQYF
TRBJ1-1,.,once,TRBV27,TGTGCCAGCAGTTTATCGCTGGGACTGCAAGCTTTCTTT,CASSLSLGLQAFF
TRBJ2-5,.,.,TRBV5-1,TGCGCCAGCAGCTCAGGCAGGGTAGACGGAGAGACCCAGTACTTC,CASSSGRVDGETQYF
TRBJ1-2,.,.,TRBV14,TGTGCCAGCAGTCGGGGGGTCACCTATGGCTACACCTTC,CASSRGVTYGYTF
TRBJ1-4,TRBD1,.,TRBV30,TGTGCCTGGGGGGGTTTAGGACAGGGGAATGAAAAACTGTTTTTT,CAWGGLGQGNEKLFF
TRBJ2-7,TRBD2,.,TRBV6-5,TGTGCCAGCAGTTACCGGGCTAGCGGCTCCTACGAGCAGTACTTC,CASSYRASGSYEQYF
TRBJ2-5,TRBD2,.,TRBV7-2,TGTGCCAGCAGCACTGGACTAGCGGGGCAAGAGACCCAGTACTTC,CASSTGLAGQETQYF
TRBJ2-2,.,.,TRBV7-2,TGTGCCAGCAGCGCGACAAGGCAGGTCTACACCGGGGAGCTGTTTTTT,CASSATRQVYTGELFF
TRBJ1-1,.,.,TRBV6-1,TGTGCCAGCAGTGAATGGGGGGAGGACACTGAAGCTTTCTTT,CASSEWGEDTEAFF
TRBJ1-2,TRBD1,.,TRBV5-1,TGCGCCAGCAGCCTGGACAGGGTTTATGGCTACACCTTC,CASSLDRVYGYTF
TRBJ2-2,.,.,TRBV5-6,TGTGCCAGCAGCTTGGAGCTACTAGCTGCCGGGGAGCTGTTTTTT,CASSLELLAAGELFF
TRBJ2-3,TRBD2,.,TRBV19,TGTGCCAGTAGTATCTCTAGCGGGAGGGGCACAGATACGCAGTATTTT,CASSISSGRGTDTQYF
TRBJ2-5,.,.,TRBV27,TGTGCCAGCAGTGCCCTTTGGGGCAAGGAGACCCAGTACTTC,CASSALWGKETQYF
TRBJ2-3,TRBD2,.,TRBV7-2,TGTGCCAGCAGCCCCGACGGGGGGAGCACAGATACGCAGTATTTT,CASSPDGGSTDTQYF
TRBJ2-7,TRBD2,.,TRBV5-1,TGCGCCAGCAGCTCTAGCGGAGTCTCCTACGAGCAGTACTTC,CASSSSGVSYEQYF
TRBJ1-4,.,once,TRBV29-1,TGCAGCGTTGGCGTTGGGGGGTGGAATGAAAAACTGTTTTTT,CSVGVGGWNEKLFF
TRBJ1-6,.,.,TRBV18,TGTGCCAGCTCCTCGGGGGGGGAACCCCTCCACTTT,CASSSGGEPLHF
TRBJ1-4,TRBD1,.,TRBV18,TGTGCCAGCTCCCCAGGGGGCAGGGAAAAACTGTTTTTT,CASSPGGREKLFF
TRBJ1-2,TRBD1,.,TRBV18,TGTGCCAGCTCGGCGGACAGGGAGGCCTATGGCTACACCTTC,CASSADREAYGYTF
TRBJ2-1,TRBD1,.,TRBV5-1,TGCGCCAGCAGCGGGCTGCAGGGGGCGGCCAATGAGCAGTTCTTC,CASSGLQGAANEQFF
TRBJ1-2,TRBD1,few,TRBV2,TGTGCCAGCAGTGCGGACAGGGATTGGGGGCCTAACTATGGCTACACCTTC,CASSADRDWGPNYGYTF
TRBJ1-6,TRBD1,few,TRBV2,TGTGCCAGCAGGAGACAGGGGAATAATTCACCCCTCCACTTT,CASRRQGNNSPLHF
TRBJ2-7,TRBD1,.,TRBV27,TGTGCCAGCAGTTGGGACAGGGGGAGCTACGAGCAGTACTTC,CASSWDRGSYEQYF
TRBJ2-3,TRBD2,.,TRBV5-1,TGCGCCAGCAGCTTGGGGCTAGCGGGGGTCACAGATACGCAGTATTTT,CASSLGLAGVTDTQYF
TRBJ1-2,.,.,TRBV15,TGTGCCACCAGCAGGGGGAGGGGGACTAACTATGGCTACACCTTC,CATSRGRGTNYGYTF
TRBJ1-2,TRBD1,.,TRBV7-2,TGTGCCAGCAGCTTACCCCCCCAGACAGGGCATGGCTACACCTTC,CASSLPPQTGHGYTF
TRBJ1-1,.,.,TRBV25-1,TGTGCCAGCAGTGAATGGAGGTCACCTGGGGCTGAAGCTTTCTTT,CASSEWRSPGAEAFF
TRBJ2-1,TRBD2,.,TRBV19,TGTGCCAGTAAGTTGGGCGGGAGGAATGAGCAGTTCTTC,CASKLGGRNEQFF
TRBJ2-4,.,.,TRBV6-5,TGTGCCAGCAGCCGAACGAAGGGGAACATTCAGTACTTC,CASSRTKGNIQYF
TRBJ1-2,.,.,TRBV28,TGTGCCAGCAGTTTGACGGGGGGGTCTCTCTATGGCTACACCTTC,CASSLTGGSLYGYTF